What follows are 27 T cell receptor beta chains derived from one specimen sequenced in a study of blood T cell repertoires in COVID-19 (dated by TCRdb to about 2020). Libraries were prepared through the immunoSEQ multiplex PCR assay. TCRdb mirrors the immuneACCESS table, restricted to in-frame sequences. Some clones are absent from its copies; in checked studies, under half trace to an unresolved V gene, and the reason for the others is unknown. Across this sample there are a few hundred thousand clones, with about 89% seen only once. 0.85% to 1% of the sample comes from the top ten. The sample consisted of peripheral blood. These receptors all come from a woman aged 40 to 49 who had recovered from COVID-19.

J is TRBJ2-6 and V is TRBV28, with D perhaps TRBD1 (5 bases). The germline CDR1 and CDR2 sequences are MDHEN and SYDVKM. V dropped 3 bases and J dropped 1 base, with 10 bases sitting between them. The CDR3 has 16 amino acids. The CDR3 sequence is CASSFQGASGANVLTF. The CDR3 DNA sequence: TGTGCCAGCAGTTTCCAGGGTGCTTCTGGGGCCAACGTCCTGACTTTC. Supplemented by reference TRBV28 and TRBJ2-6, the full variable domain reads DVKVTQSSRYLVKRTGEKVFLECVQDMDHENMFWYRQDPGLGLRLIYFSYDVKMKEKGDIPEGYSVSREKKERFSLILESASTNQTSMYLCASSFQGASGANVLTFGAGSRLTVL.

The J gene is TRBJ2-1, the V gene TRBV7-6, with TRBD2 matching over 11 bases. This CDR3 region has 16 residues. The germline V gene encodes CDR1 SGHVS and CDR2 FNYEAQ. Trimming took 1 base from V and 1 from J; bases not matched to a gene: 0. In nucleotides, the CDR3 is TGTGCCAGCAGCTTAGTAGCGGGAGGGTCCTACAATGAGCAGTTCTTC. It yields the protein CASSLVAGGSYNEQFF.

The genes are TRBV14 and TRBJ2-5; D is perhaps TRBD1 (7 bases). The CDR3 length is 13 residues. Per the germline V gene, CDR1 is SGHDN and CDR2 is FVKESK. V shed 4 bases and J shed 5 bases, with 11 bases lying between them. DNA for the CDR3: TGTGCCAGCAGCCGGAGGGGGCTGGAGACCCAGTACTTC. Protein sequence: CASSRRGLETQYF.

This chain joins TRBV10-3 and TRBJ1-1; D unresolved. Trimming cost V 3 bases and J 1 base, with 12 bases left between them. Germline V gene lookup returns CDR1 ENHRY and CDR2 SYGVKD. This CDR3 is built from 15 residues. The CDR3 DNA is TGTGCCATCAGTGAACAACAGTGGGCGAACACTGAAGCTTTCTTT. This encodes CAISEQQWANTEAFF.

This clone was recorded many times. The rearrangement joins TRBV19 to TRBJ2-1, with 8 bases aligning to TRBD2. CDR3 length equals 14 residues. The V gene's germline CDR1 is LNHDA and CDR2 SQIVND (reference sequence). With 5 bases clipped from V and 3 bases from J, the junction kept 3 bases outside the gene matches. The CDR3 region is CASSERGIYNEQFF. CDR3 nucleotide sequence: TGTGCCAGTAGTGAGCGGGGGATCTACAATGAGCAGTTCTTC.

The chain uses TRBV5-1 and TRBJ2-1, with 8 bases identical to TRBD2. From germline, CDR1 is SGHRS and CDR2 YFSETQ. The CDR3 totals 15 residues. The V segment lost 0 bases and the J segment 4 bases; nucleotides outside the gene matches: 3. The CDR3 is CASSLGVAGYNEQFF. CDR3 nucleotides: TGCGCCAGCAGCTTGGGGGTAGCGGGGTACAATGAGCAGTTCTTC.

This chain uses TRBV28 with TRBJ1-1; 7 nucleotides line up with TRBD1. Looked up from germline, CDR1 is MDHEN and CDR2 is SYDVKM. J gave up 3 bases and V 6 bases, and 4 bases lay outside the gene matches. This CDR3 spans 13 amino acids. The CDR3 here is CASSPQGDTEAFF. Here the CDR3 DNA reads TGTGCCAGCAGCCCGCAGGGGGACACTGAAGCTTTCTTT.

V is TRBV19 and J is TRBJ2-5; 11 bases map to TRBD2. Unmatched junction bases numbered 7, after V lost 4 bases and J lost 3 bases. CDR1 is LNHDA and CDR2 is SQIVND in the germline V gene (reference sequence). The CDR3 has 16 residues. The DNA of the CDR3 is TGTGCCAGTAGTACCCCACTAGCGGGAGATGAAGAGACCCAGTACTTC. It yields the protein CASSTPLAGDEETQYF. Filled out from reference TRBV19 and TRBJ2-5, the complete variable domain reads DGGITQSPKYLFRKEGQNVTLSCEQNLNHDAMYWYRQDPGQGLRLIYYSQIVNDFQKGDIAEGYSVSREKKESFPLTVTSAQKNPTAFYLCASSTPLAGDEETQYFGPGTRLLVL.

The chain uses TRBV6-5 and TRBJ1-5, with D unclear. V was clipped by 4 bases and J by 0 bases, with 10 bases between them. The CDR3 extends over 15 amino acids. The V gene's germline CDR1 is MNHEY and CDR2 SVGAGI. CDR3 in amino acids: CASSFVPYSNQPQHF. CDR3 sequence (DNA): TGTGCCAGCAGTTTTGTCCCCTATAGCAATCAGCCCCAGCATTTT.

V is TRBV4-1 and J is TRBJ1-5, with 7 bases fitting TRBD1. After removal of 4 bases from V and 3 bases from J, the junction contained 9 bases not matched to a gene. Germline CDR1 and CDR2: MGHRA and YSYEKL. The CDR3 covers 16 residues. The CDR3, as DNA: TGCGCCAGCAGCCGAGCATGGACAGGAGACAATCAGCCCCAGCATTTT. Its protein product is CASSRAWTGDNQPQHF.

The chain carries TRBV29-1 and TRBJ1-4; D remains unclear. This CDR3 comprises 14 residues. V lost 4 bases to trimming and J lost 8 bases, with 17 bases between them. Per germline, CDR1 SQVTM and CDR2 ANQGSEA. CDR3 bases: TGCAGCGTTGCGCCCGGGGAAGTGGGCGAAAAACTGTTTTTT. Its translation: CSVAPGEVGEKLFF. Together with reference TRBV29-1 and TRBJ1-4, the CDR3 gives the full variable domain: SAVISQKPSRDICQRGTSLTIQCQVDSQVTMMFWYRQQPGQSLTLIATANQGSEATYESGFVIDKFPISRPNLTFSTLTVSNMSPEDSSIYLCSVAPGEVGEKLFFGSGTQLSVL.

This clone has only one observation. The genes are TRBV1 and TRBJ1-2. TRBV1 is a pseudogene locus. This CDR3 comprises 14 residues. The CDR3 bases are TGCACCAGCAGCCAAGTCGAGATTGTCTATGGCTACACCTTC. It is translated as CTSSQVEIVYGYTF.

The CDR3 region is CASSVEGGSPLHF. DNA of the CDR3: TGTGCCAGCAGTGTGGAGGGTGGTTCACCCCTCCACTTT. This rearrangement joins TRBV2 to TRBJ1-6, with unresolved D. V shed 4 bases and J shed 9 bases, with 10 bases lying between them. This CDR3 has 13 residues. Germline assignment: CDR1 SNHLY and CDR2 FYNNEI.

The genes are TRBV28 and TRBJ2-5; tentative D call: TRBD2 (6 bases). Germline lookup yields CDR1 MDHEN and CDR2 SYDVKM. The CDR3 length is 16 residues. V was pared by 7 bases and J by 5 bases, with 23 bases between. The CDR3 DNA sequence: TGTGCCAGCAACCAAGCAGAAGGGAGGTTGCAGGAGACCCAGTACTTC. It translates to CASNQAEGRLQETQYF. The full variable domain, its missing parts supplied by reference TRBV28 and TRBJ2-5, is DVKVTQSSRYLVKRTGEKVFLECVQDMDHENMFWYRQDPGLGLRLIYFSYDVKMKEKGDIPEGYSVSREKKERFSLILESASTNQTSMYLCASNQAEGRLQETQYFGPGTRLLVL.

This clone occurred a few times. The rearrangement joins TRBV5-1 to TRBJ2-7; possibly TRBD2 for D (5 bases). Looked up from germline, CDR1 is SGHRS and CDR2 is YFSETQ. CDR3 length: 13 amino acids. Trimming cost V 2 bases and J 2 bases, with 8 bases left between them. The CDR3 DNA reads as TGCGCCAGCAGCTTCGGGGATACCTACGAGCAGTACTTC. Protein: CASSFGDTYEQYF.

This chain connects TRBV27 to TRBJ1-2, with no clear D. Between the trimmed V and J ends, which lost 0 bases and 5 bases, there was a span of 10 bases. Germline values: CDR1 MNHEY, CDR2 SMNVEV (reference sequence). The CDR3 is 14 amino acids. CDR3: CASSLSGEVYGYTF. Here the CDR3 DNA reads TGTGCCAGCAGTTTATCGGGAGAAGTATATGGCTACACCTTC.

V usage is TRBV14 and J usage is TRBJ2-7; D is perhaps TRBD2 (6 bases). This CDR3 contains 13 residues. V was shortened by 3 bases and J by 4 bases, with 10 bases between the two germline ends. Germline assignment: CDR1 SGHDN and CDR2 FVKESK. In DNA form, the CDR3 reads TGTGCCAGCAGCCACGAGCGGGTGTACGAGCAGTACTTC. Translating gives CASSHERVYEQYF. The entire variable domain, with the rest obtained from reference TRBV14 and TRBJ2-7, is as follows: EAGVTQFPSHSVIEKGQTVTLRCDPISGHDNLYWYRRVMGKEIKFLLHFVKESKQDESGMPNNRFLAERTGGTYSTLKVQPAELEDSGVYFCASSHERVYEQYFGPGTRLTVT.

V gene TRBV5-5 combines with J gene TRBJ2-1; 10 bases map to TRBD2. Germline loops: CDR1 SGHKS, CDR2 YYEKEE (reference sequence). The ends lost 4 bases at V and 8 bases at J; junction bases unmatched: 15. The CDR3 length is 17 residues. The CDR3 DNA reads as TGTGCCAGCAGCACCCACGGGCTAGCGGGAGTAGTCGATGAGCAGTTCTTC. This codes for CASSTHGLAGVVDEQFF.

The chain has TRBV11-3 and TRBJ2-3, with 15 bases matching TRBD2. V was pared by 4 bases and J by 5 bases, with 7 bases of the junction left unmatched. Germline V gene sequence: CDR1 SGHNT, CDR2 YENEEA. The CDR3 is 17 amino acids. The CDR3 region is CASSSGTSGRTGDTQYF. CDR3 sequence (DNA): TGTGCCAGCAGCTCTGGGACTAGCGGGAGGACTGGAGATACGCAGTATTTT. The full variable domain, rest sourced from reference TRBV11-3 and TRBJ2-3, is EAGVVQSPRYKIIEKKQPVAFWCNPISGHNTLYWYLQNLGQGPELLIRYENEEAVDDSQLPKDRFSAERLKGVDSTLKIQPAELGDSAVYLCASSSGTSGRTGDTQYFGPGTRLTVL.

The gene calls are TRBV19 and TRBJ1-1; 7 bases are a match to TRBD1. Germline V CDR1 and CDR2: LNHDA, SQIVND (reference sequence). The CDR3 consists of 16 residues. The junction had 13 bases not matched to a gene; V was cut back by 3 bases and J by 6 bases. The CDR3 loop reads CASSITFETGLSEAFF. CDR3 nucleotides: TGTGCCAGTAGTATTACCTTCGAGACAGGGCTTTCTGAAGCTTTCTTT.

This sequence joins TRBV25-1 and TRBJ1-6; D remains ambiguous. The CDR3 length is 14 residues. Trimming cost V 3 bases and J 10 bases, with 13 bases left between them. Germline V gives CDR1 MGHDK, CDR2 SYGVNS. The CDR3 coding sequence is TGTGCCAGCAGTGATGCAGGAAGCCTCTCACCCCTCCACTTT. This codes for CASSDAGSLSPLHF.

The V and J genes are TRBV6-1 and TRBJ2-7; TRBD1 is a possible D gene (5 bases). Germline loops: CDR1 MNHNS, CDR2 SASEGT. The CDR3 is 13 residues long. The V end was cut by 3 bases, the J end by 4 bases, with 10 bases between. The CDR3 coding sequence is TGTGCCAGCAGTGAGCAGGGTCCGTACGAGCAGTACTTC. Translated: CASSEQGPYEQYF.

The chain carries TRBV4-2 and TRBJ2-1; 10 bases are a match to TRBD2. The germline V gene has CDR1 LGHNA and CDR2 YNFKEQ. V was pared by 0 bases and J by 8 bases, with 7 bases of the junction left unmatched. CDR3 size: 16 residues. The CDR3 is CASSQDLAGVEDEQFF. The DNA for the CDR3 is TGTGCCAGCAGCCAAGATCTAGCGGGAGTGGAGGATGAGCAGTTCTTC.

The V and J genes are TRBV19 and TRBJ1-5; D is undetermined. V was clipped by 6 bases and J by 2 bases, with 8 bases between them. CDR3 length: 13 residues. Germline V CDR1 and CDR2: LNHDA, SQIVND (reference sequence). The CDR3, as DNA: TGTGCCAGTAGATGGAGTCGCAATCAGCCCCAGCATTTT. It encodes CASRWSRNQPQHF.

This clone has a single count. The rearrangement links TRBV19 to TRBJ1-5, with 9 bases identical to TRBD1. Germline V gene data show CDR1 as LNHDA and CDR2 as SQIVND (reference sequence). The CDR3 consists of 17 residues. Trimming cost V 4 bases and J 1 base; bases outside gene matches: 8. The CDR3 region is CASSKSGTGLSNQPQHF. The CDR3 DNA reads TGTGCCAGTAGTAAGTCCGGGACAGGGTTGAGCAATCAGCCCCAGCATTTT.

This clone was observed a handful of times. The chain recombines TRBV30 with TRBJ1-3, with TRBD1 identical over 7 bases. The CDR3 is made up of 14 amino acids. The trim removed 6 bases at V and 3 bases at J, leaving 8 bases unmatched. CDR1 is GTSNPN and CDR2 is SVGIG in the germline V gene (reference sequence). The CDR3 DNA sequence: TGTGCCTGCCTACGGACAGGAGTTGGAAACACCATATATTTT. Amino acids: CACLRTGVGNTIYF.

J is TRBJ2-1 and V is TRBV15, with unresolved D. The CDR3 covers 15 residues. V was pared by 1 base and J by 0 bases, with 7 bases between. The germline gives CDR1 LNHNV, CDR2 YYDKDF (reference sequence). CDR3 sequence reads: CATSRGLSSYNEQFF. CDR3 bases: TGTGCCACCAGCAGAGGTCTGAGCTCCTACAATGAGCAGTTCTTC.